Each of the 6 T cell receptor beta chains below was sequenced from the same sample in a study of T cell changes during pregnancy in multiple sclerosis. Repertoires were generated with immunoSEQ multiplex PCR, while TCRdb's copy carries only in-frame clones and drops some. The data contain about 40,000 clones, just over 90% of them singletons. The sequenced sample was peripheral blood, obtained before pregnancy. These receptors all come from a female donor with multiple sclerosis, enrolled in a pregnancy study.

V and J are TRBV29-1 and TRBJ2-5, with no clear D. Germline CDR1 SQVTM, CDR2 ANQGSEA. V gave up 3 bases and J gave up 5 bases, with 7 bases separating them. CDR3 size: 11 residues. DNA for the CDR3: TGCAGCGTTGAGGTAGCTGAGACCCAGTACTTC. Its translation: CSVEVAETQYF. Full variable domain (remainder filled in from reference TRBV29-1 and TRBJ2-5): SAVISQKPSRDICQRGTSLTIQCQVDSQVTMMFWYRQQPGQSLTLIATANQGSEATYESGFVIDKFPISRPNLTFSTLTVSNMSPEDSSIYLCSVEVAETQYFGPGTRLLVL.

CDR3 amino acids: CASSYGAVPGNTIYF. The CDR3 DNA sequence: TGTGCCAGCAGTTACGGGGCAGTCCCAGGAAACACCATATATTTT. The chain joins TRBV6-5 to TRBJ1-3; D possibly corresponds to TRBD1 (5 bases). V was trimmed by 2 bases and J by 4 bases, leaving 12 bases between them. The CDR3 runs 15 residues. The germline CDR1 and CDR2 sequences are MNHEY and SVGAGI.

The chain links TRBV19 to TRBJ2-5; TRBD2 matches 7 bases. J gave up 5 bases and V 3 bases, and 3 bases lay outside the gene matches. Per the germline V gene, CDR1 is LNHDA and CDR2 is SQIVND (reference sequence). The CDR3 spans 13 residues. The CDR3 DNA follows: TGTGCCAGTAGTATCTGGCGGGAGGAGACCCAGTACTTC. Its translation is CASSIWREETQYF.

The rearrangement joins TRBV7-2 to TRBJ1-5; D is ambiguous. V was shortened by 1 base and J by 3 bases, with 4 bases between the two germline ends. CDR1 and CDR2 from the germline V gene are SGHTA and FQGNSA. The CDR3 consists of 13 residues. This chain's CDR3 is CASSLDYNQPQHF. CDR3 DNA sequence: TGTGCCAGCAGCTTAGACTACAATCAGCCCCAGCATTTT.

V and J are TRBV20-1 and TRBJ2-7; unclear D gene. V lost 1 base and J 3 bases, leaving 4 bases between the germline ends. CDR1 is DFQATT and CDR2 is SNEGSKA in the germline V gene (reference sequence). The CDR3 spans 11 residues. The chain's CDR3 is CSARGVYEQYF. The CDR3 DNA reads TGCAGTGCTAGAGGAGTCTACGAGCAGTACTTC.

The gene calls are TRBV6-1 and TRBJ2-5; D not certain. This CDR3 contains 13 residues. Trimming removed 5 bases at V and 2 bases at J, with 9 bases between. Germline-derived CDR1 and CDR2 are MNHNS and SASEGT. CDR3 region: CASSPLEQETQYF. Here the CDR3 DNA reads TGTGCCAGCAGTCCGCTAGAACAAGAGACCCAGTACTTC.